This TCR beta chain originates from a study of T cell responses to AZD1222 COVID-19 vaccine (TCRdb year 2021). The study in broad terms: Because spike-specific TCR depth and breadth did not differ between the two schedules, AZD1222 recipients who got a second dose at roughly 4 weeks were pooled with those who got a second dose at roughly 12 weeks. TCR sequencing covered about 230 trial participants: 200 to 220 given two doses of AZD1222 and around 26 given two doses of MenACWY control vaccine. Trial participants were enrolled by age into 18-55, 56-69 and 70-plus year subgroups, with 148, 28 and 57 TCR-sequenced participants respectively. General study outcomes and caveats: After two AZD1222 doses, spike-specific TCR breadth and depth were significantly higher than at day 0 and than in MenACWY recipients. Reportedly, close to half of the unique spike-specific TCRs recognized epitopes lying outside the regions that are mutated in the B.1.351 and B.1.1.7 variants. Most participants were white British and females outnumbered males, and the authors suggested that clonal diversity may have been underestimated. The 56-69-year group was small, and its depth increase did not reach significance, likely because of low power. Because no samples from the day 14 peak response were available, repertoires could be characterized only after the peak T cell response. Conclusions about previously exposed vaccinees are limited because only a handful of AZD1222 recipients were SARS-CoV-2 seropositive at baseline. The vaccine-associated CD4 TCRs covered the entire spike protein, and the dominant responses fell in regions 160-218 and 743-854.

The CDR3 regions of human TCRbeta chains were analyzed by immunosequencing. In the original analysis: Repertoire TCRs were matched against a reference library of SARS-CoV-2-specific TCRs generated with the MIRA antigen-specificity platform. Breadth was defined as the fraction of unique TCRs that were SARS-CoV-2-associated. Depth was defined as the fraction of total T cells that were SARS-CoV-2-associated. Using the MIRA data, every spike-specific TCR was mapped to the spike region that the TCR reacted to and assigned to either a CD4 or a CD8 class. Log10-transformed breadth and depth values were compared by one-way ANOVA with Sidak's multiple comparisons tests. This is the immuneACCESS table as TCRdb keeps it, with only in-frame sequences that have V and J called. A part of the clones is gone; compared with another copy, unresolved V genes explain less than half, and the rest is unexplained. That table gives V, J and clone size, and the DNA gave D and trimming. This sample is represented by about 180,000 clones; roughly 88% of them were singletons. The biggest ten clones account for about 0.49% of the sample.

From the cysteine up to the phenylalanine, the CDR3 has a length of 15 residues. The read is trimmed to its CDR3 DNA, 45 bases read in frame from base 1. For CDR1 and CDR2, the germline V gene (reference sequence) lists GTSNPN and SVGIG. At the junction V is shortened by 3 bases and J by 2 bases; bases outside the gene matches: 7. The time point label of this sample denotes: baseline before first vaccination. Vaccinee samples came from UK trials COV001 and COV002, including a single-blind randomized controlled phase 2/3 trial of AZD1222 (ChAdOx1 nCoV-19) in healthy adults. For TCRbeta chain sequencing, PBMC samples from trial participants were taken at day 0 and at day 28 after the second dose. Notes on this clone: Its antigen specificity is not known. Base qualities were left out, and no much larger clone turns up one base away.

The chain links TRBV30 with TRBJ1-2, with 9 middle bases fitting TRBD1. The sequencing here drew on peripheral blood, taken on day 0 of AZD1222 vaccination. This sequence was found in an adult in good health. CDR3 protein: CAWRDRGRGNYGYTF. The DNA reads TGTGCCTGGAGGGACAGGGGACGAGGGAACTATGGCTACACCTTC.